The clone carrying this T cell receptor beta chain is judged large. No antigen is known for it. V lost 0 bases, J lost 8 bases, and 11 bases lay in between. Germline-derived CDR1 and CDR2 are SGHNT and YYREEE (reference sequence). The CDR3 is made up of 13 amino acids. The record originates from a study of T cells in narcolepsy. Across the study: Enrolled donors included narcolepsy type 1 or type 2 patients and healthy controls.

The study's findings and limits: Healthy controls reportedly lacked the autoreactive clonotypes serially found in patients' blood.

Assay used: immunoSEQ multiplex PCR; TCRdb lists only in-frame clones, some missing. This sample has hundreds of clones, with roughly 20% found just once. Sequencing was performed on cultured CD4+ T cells from cerebrospinal fluid. This TCR came from a human donor with narcolepsy. V and J are TRBV5-4 and TRBJ1-2; D is uncertain. The CDR3 here is CASSLDSPGGYTF. In DNA, the CDR3 is TGTGCCAGCAGCTTGGACAGCCCAGGAGGCTACACCTTC.